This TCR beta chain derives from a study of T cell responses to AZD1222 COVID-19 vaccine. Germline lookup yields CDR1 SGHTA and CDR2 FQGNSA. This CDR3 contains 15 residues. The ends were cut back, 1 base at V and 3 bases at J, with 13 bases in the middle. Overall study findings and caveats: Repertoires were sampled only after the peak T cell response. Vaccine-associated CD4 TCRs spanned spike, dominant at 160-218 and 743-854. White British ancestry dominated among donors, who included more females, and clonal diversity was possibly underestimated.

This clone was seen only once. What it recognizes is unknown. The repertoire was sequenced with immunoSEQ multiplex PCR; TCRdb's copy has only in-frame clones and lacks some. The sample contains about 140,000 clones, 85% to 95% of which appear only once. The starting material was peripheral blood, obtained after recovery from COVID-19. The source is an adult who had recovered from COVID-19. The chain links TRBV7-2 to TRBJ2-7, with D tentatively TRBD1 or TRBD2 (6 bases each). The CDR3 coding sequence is TGTGCCAGCAGCTTAGGGGGGGCACGGTACTACGAGCAGTACTTC. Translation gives CASSLGGARYYEQYF.